This entry lists 8 T cell receptor beta chains sequenced from one sample in a study of shared clonotypes between healthy human individuals. Only in-frame clones appear in the TCRdb table, and some are missing; sequencing was by immunoSEQ multiplex PCR. The sample yields approximately 250,000 clones, over 50% seen once. Sequences were obtained from memory CD4+ T cells sorted from blood. Subset noted: CD45RA-negative fraction. The source of these receptors is a man aged 25 to 40 in good health.

This chain joins TRBV14 and TRBJ2-7; D call uncertain. CDR1 and CDR2 from the germline V gene are SGHDN and FVKESK. This CDR3 contains 14 residues. Trimming took off 1 base at V and 6 bases at J, with 13 bases between the two ends. Written as DNA, the CDR3 is TGTGCCAGCAGCCAAGGGGGTGGAGCCACCGAGCAGTACTTC. Its protein product is CASSQGGGATEQYF.

This clone has just a few counts. The chain employs TRBV13 and TRBJ2-3; D is unresolved. Trimming left V 5 bases short and J 4 bases short, with 10 bases between. CDR3 length: 13 residues. From germline, CDR1 is PRHDT and CDR2 FYEKMQ (reference sequence). The CDR3 DNA is TGTGCCAGCAGCACCAGAGAGGCAGATACGCAGTATTTT. As protein: CASSTREADTQYF.

This CDR3 is CASNPVARDSELFF. The CDR3 coding sequence is TGTGCCAGCAACCCGGTGGCCAGGGACAGCGAGCTGTTTTTT. The chain has TRBV5-6 and TRBJ2-2, with TRBD1 matching over 7 bases. Looked up from germline, CDR1 is SGHDT and CDR2 is YYEEEE. Losses at the gene ends were 6 bases for V and 11 bases for J; bases not matched to a gene: 13. The CDR3 length is 14 residues.

This clone was recorded a few times. This chain connects TRBV5-1 to TRBJ2-3; 11 positions agree with TRBD2. This CDR3 region has 15 residues. J lost 5 bases, V lost 4 bases, and 6 bases had no gene match. Germline V CDR1 and CDR2: SGHRS, YFSETQ. The CDR3 bases are TGCGCCAGCAGCGGACTAGCGGGTTCGAGAGATACGCAGTATTTT. This translates into CASSGLAGSRDTQYF.

The CDR3 DNA sequence: TGTGCCAGCTCACCAGCACTAGCGGGGGGAAATGAGCAGTTCTTC. This sequence encodes CASSPALAGGNEQFF. The V call is TRBV18, the J call TRBJ2-1; 12 bases fit TRBD2. Germline lookup yields CDR1 KGHSH and CDR2 LQKENI. V trimming: 2 bases; J trimming: 7 bases; junction bases outside the gene matches: 3. This CDR3 contains 15 residues.

V is TRBV10-2 and J is TRBJ2-7; no clear D. Between the trimmed V and J ends, which lost 4 bases and 3 bases, there was a span of 13 bases. The V gene's germline CDR1 is WSHSY and CDR2 SAAADI. The CDR3 is 14 residues long. For the CDR3, the DNA is TGCGCCAGCAGTGGGCCAGTCGACAACTACGAGCAGTACTTC. This sequence encodes CASSGPVDNYEQYF.

This clone showed up many times. The V and J genes are TRBV6-5 and TRBJ1-1; D might be TRBD1 (6 bases). V lost 0 bases to trimming and J lost 5 bases, with 7 bases between them. Per germline, CDR1 MNHEY and CDR2 SVGAGI. The CDR3 totals 13 residues. The CDR3 region has the DNA TGTGCCAGCAGTTACTCAGGGGGGACTGAAGCTTTCTTT. It is translated as CASSYSGGTEAFF.

The CDR3 nucleotides read TGTGCCAGCAGGGGGACACGACCCGACTACGAGCAGTACTTC. Residues: CASRGTRPDYEQYF. The V gene is TRBV27, the J gene TRBJ2-7; D is perhaps TRBD1 (6 bases). CDR3 length: 14 amino acids. Germline lookup yields CDR1 MNHEY and CDR2 SMNVEV (reference sequence). Trimming took 6 bases from V and 3 from J, leaving 15 bases between them.